This is a list of T cell receptor beta chains from one sample in a study of control samples from healthy donors and cancer patients. The data were produced by immunoSEQ multiplex PCR, yet TCRdb's version contains in-frame clones alone and is incomplete. The sample has 100,000 to 150,000 clones, 80% to 95% seen once. The sample taken for sequencing was PBMCs. These receptor sequences come from a man older than 75 with head and neck cancer. Each CDR3 is given with its conserved first and last residue. A D gene is named only where the DNA matches it firmly. Clone size appears in some rows only: once, few, many, or a class for an expanded clone.

TRBJ2-5,TRBV5-4,TRBD2,NA,TGTGCCAGCGGCCCGGGCGGGAGGGAGACCCAGTACTTC,CASGPGGRETQYF
TRBJ2-7,TRBV5-1,TRBD1,NA,TGCGCCAGCAGCTTGCAACAGGGGGAGGTCGAGCAGTACTTC,CASSLQQGEVEQYF
TRBJ1-2,TRBV7-2,NA,NA,TGTGCCAGCAGCCCGCAGGGTTCGGCTAACTATGGCTACACCTTC,CASSPQGSANYGYTF
TRBJ2-7,TRBV3-1/TRBV3-2,NA,NA,TGTGCCAGCAGCCCCTCGGGAGATTCCTACGAGCAGTACTTC,CASSPSGDSYEQYF
TRBJ2-3,TRBV6-4,NA,NA,TGTGCCAGCAGTGACTCGGCCTGGGGCCCAGATACGCAGTATTTT,CASSDSAWGPDTQYF
TRBJ2-7,TRBV7-8,TRBD2,NA,TGTGCCAGCAAGCTAGCGGGCGAGTACGAGCAGTACTTC,CASKLAGEYEQYF
TRBJ1-1,TRBV6-5,NA,NA,TGTGCCAGCAGTTATCCGGGACAGAACACTGAAGCTTTCTTT,CASSYPGQNTEAFF
TRBJ1-6,TRBV6-5,NA,NA,TGTGCCAGCACACCGGACTCCTATAATTCACCCCTCCACTTT,CASTPDSYNSPLHF
TRBJ2-5,TRBV6-2/TRBV6-3,NA,few,TGTGCCAGCAGTTACGGGGAGACCCAGTACTTC,CASSYGETQYF
TRBJ1-3,TRBV30,TRBD1,NA,TGTGCCTGGAGCGCGGGACAGGGCGAAAACACCATATATTTT,CAWSAGQGENTIYF
TRBJ2-2,TRBV10-3,NA,once,TGTGCCATCAGCGACCCGGCGCTTGCGGGCACCGGGGAGCTGTTTTTT,CAISDPALAGTGELFF
TRBJ2-3,TRBV5-4,NA,NA,TGTGCCAGCAGCTTGTACTTCCCGGGGGTTTCAGATACGCAGTATTTT,CASSLYFPGVSDTQYF
TRBJ1-1,TRBV6-5,NA,NA,TGTGCCAGCAGAGGACAGTTGAACACTGAAGCTTTCTTT,CASRGQLNTEAFF
TRBJ1-1,TRBV4-1,NA,once,TGCGCCAGCAGCCAAGACAGGGGTGGAATTAATTTCTTT,CASSQDRGGINFF
TRBJ2-7,TRBV19,TRBD2,NA,TGTGCCAGTAATAGCGGGAGGGCCTACGAGCAGTACTTC,CASNSGRAYEQYF